The 5 T cell receptor beta chains presented below share a single source sample, sequenced in a study of T cell responses to AZD1222 COVID-19 vaccine. Produced via immunoSEQ multiplex PCR; TCRdb's table is partial and in-frame only. The table lists roughly 140,000 clones, more than 75% of them singletons. Source: peripheral blood, taken 28 days after the second AZD1222 dose. Source of these receptors: an adult who received the AZD1222 COVID-19 vaccine.

The chain carries TRBV2 and TRBJ1-5; TRBD1 might be the D (5 bases). In germline, CDR1 is SNHLY, CDR2 FYNNEI. The V gene lost 3 bases and the J gene lost 3 bases, with 12 bases spanning the gap. This CDR3 is built from 15 residues. The CDR3 protein is CASSDWGYPNQPQHF. CDR3 in DNA: TGTGCCAGCAGTGATTGGGGGTACCCCAATCAGCCCCAGCATTTT.

The chain is built from TRBV12-3 or TRBV12-4 and TRBJ1-1; maybe TRBD1 (5 bases). V lost 6 bases and J lost 5, with 13 bases in between. The CDR3 loop spans 13 amino acids. The CDR3 sequence is CASSLGAITEAFF. CDR3 nucleotide sequence: TGTGCCAGCAGCCTCGGGGCGATTACTGAAGCTTTCTTT.

Only one count was recorded for this clone. This chain connects TRBV28 to TRBJ2-3; D remains unclear. Germline V CDR1 and CDR2: MDHEN, SYDVKM. The ends were cut back, 5 bases at V and 4 bases at J, with 13 bases in the middle. This CDR3 has 14 amino acids. For the CDR3, the DNA is TGTGCCAGCAGTGTCCCCCAGGTTCCAGATACGCAGTATTTT. Encoded protein: CASSVPQVPDTQYF. Full variable domain (remainder filled in from reference TRBV28 and TRBJ2-3): DVKVTQSSRYLVKRTGEKVFLECVQDMDHENMFWYRQDPGLGLRLIYFSYDVKMKEKGDIPEGYSVSREKKERFSLILESASTNQTSMYLCASSVPQVPDTQYFGPGTRLTVL.

The rearrangement links TRBV7-2 to TRBJ1-5; D call uncertain. Trimming shortened V by 5 bases and J by 0 bases, and 14 bases separated the two germline ends. The CDR3 has 16 residues. CDR1 and CDR2 from the germline V gene are SGHTA and FQGNSA. The CDR3, as DNA: TGTGCCAGCAGCCCGCCGGAGCCCCCTAGCAATCAGCCCCAGCATTTT. This gives the protein CASSPPEPPSNQPQHF.

The CDR3 DNA reads TGTGCCAGCAGTTTACCACCTAGCGGGGTAGGAGAGCAGTACTTC. Translating it yields CASSLPPSGVGEQYF. The rearrangement joins TRBV28 to TRBJ2-7; TRBD2 matches 9 bases. Looked up from germline, CDR1 is MDHEN and CDR2 is SYDVKM. The CDR3 consists of 15 residues. The trim removed 2 bases at V and 7 bases at J, leaving 9 bases unmatched.